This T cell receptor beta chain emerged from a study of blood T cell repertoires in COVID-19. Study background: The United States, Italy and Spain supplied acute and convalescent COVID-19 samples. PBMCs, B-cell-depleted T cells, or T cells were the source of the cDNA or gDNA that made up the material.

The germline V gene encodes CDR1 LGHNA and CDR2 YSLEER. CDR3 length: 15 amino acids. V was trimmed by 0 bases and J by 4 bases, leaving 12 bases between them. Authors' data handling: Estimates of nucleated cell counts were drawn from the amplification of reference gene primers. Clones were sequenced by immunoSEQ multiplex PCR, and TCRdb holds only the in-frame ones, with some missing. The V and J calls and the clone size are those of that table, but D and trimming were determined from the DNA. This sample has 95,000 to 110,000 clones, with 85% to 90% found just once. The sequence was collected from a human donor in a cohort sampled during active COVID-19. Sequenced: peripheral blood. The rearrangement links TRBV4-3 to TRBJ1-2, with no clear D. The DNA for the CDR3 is TGCGCCAGCAGCCAAGATTCGGGGAATGCCTATGGCTACACCTTC. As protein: CASSQDSGNAYGYTF.